The 3 T cell receptor beta chains listed next were all sequenced from one sample in a study of cytomegalovirus exposure and HLA in healthy donors. Amplification used 60 Vbeta primers and 13 Jbeta primers. TCRdb's table, derived via immunoSEQ multiplex PCR, lists solely in-frame clones and lacks some. The sample includes about 190,000 clones, about 70% of them seen just once. The specimen sequenced was PBMCs. Receptor source: a woman aged 25 to 45 in good health and CMV-seronegative.

The chain joins TRBV4-3 to TRBJ2-5; D possibly corresponds to TRBD1 (6 bases). The V gene's germline CDR1 is LGHNA and CDR2 YSLEER. There are 15 residues in the CDR3. V lost 3 bases and J lost 3, with 14 bases in between. CDR3 nucleotides: TGCGCCAGCAGCCAGCGCGTTTACAGGGAAGAGACCCAGTACTTC. This sequence encodes CASSQRVYREETQYF.

The sample holds one count of this clone. V gene TRBV13 combines with J gene TRBJ2-3; TRBD2 agrees at 8 bases. Germline trimming cut 2 bases from V and 14 bases from J; bases unmatched to any gene: 6. The CDR3 is made up of 12 amino acids. Germline V gene sequence: CDR1 PRHDT, CDR2 FYEKMQ (reference sequence). The CDR3 DNA reads as TGTGCCAGCAGCTTATGGCGGGGGGACCGGTATTTT. It yields the protein CASSLWRGDRYF.

The V call is TRBV6-5, the J call TRBJ2-7, with D tentatively TRBD1 (6 bases). The CDR3 totals 13 residues. CDR1 is MNHEY and CDR2 is SVGAGI in the germline V gene. Trimming left V 10 bases short and J 3 bases short, with 16 bases between. DNA of the CDR3: TGTGCCACCCATGAAACAGGGCTCTACGAGCAGTACTTC. Translating gives CATHETGLYEQYF.